This TCR beta chain emerged from a study of blood T cell repertoires in COVID-19 (dated by TCRdb to about 2020). A note on the overall study: Samples from collaborators originated in the United States, Italy and Spain and spanned both the acute and convalescent phases of COVID-19. The material from the prospective study consisted of cDNA or gDNA derived from T cells, B-cell-depleted T cells, or PBMCs. The dataset comprised deeply sampled blood TCRbeta repertoires from subjects exposed to, actively infected with, or recovered from COVID-19. The repertoires were released in a freely available public database meant as a resource for research on the immune response to SARS-CoV-2. The samples were drawn from two sources: the first 160 participants of the ongoing ImmuneRACE study, and approximately 1,300 subjects contributed by 6 global collaborators. The sample metadata nearly always contained a de-identified subject ID, COVID-19 status, age in years and sex. HLA class I and class II types, where available, came from metadata supplied by the sample provider rather than from assay-based typing. Points the paper makes about the study in general: The quantity of clinical and demographic metadata differed by source and by participant and was supplied without curation.

Each collaborating institution followed its own protocols to collect whole blood in K2EDTA tubes. For TCRbeta analysis, collaborators shipped samples as frozen whole blood, isolated PBMCs, or DNA extracted from either of those sample types. TCRbeta CDR3 regions were amplified from genomic DNA using the immunoSEQ Assay, a bias-controlled multiplex PCR. In the authors' own workflow: The number of nucleated cells in each sample was estimated by amplification of reference gene primers within the assay. Sequence reads were collapsed and filtered to measure the absolute abundance of every unique TCRbeta CDR3 rearrangement. Productive Simpson clonality was computed per sample as the square root of Simpson's diversity index over productive rearrangements. TCRdb re-hosts the immuneACCESS table, in-frame sequences only. Its copies lack some clones; in the studies checked, an unresolved V gene accounts for under half of them, and the cause for the rest is not known. For V, J and clone size, that table is used; D and trimming come from the DNA. Here the sample has approximately 100,000 clones; about nine tenths occur a single time. The ten largest clonotypes hold 0.85% to 1% of the sample.

Looking up the germline V gene (reference sequence) yields CDR1 LNHDA and CDR2 SQIVND. Measured from the cysteine to the phenylalanine, the CDR3 is 14 residues long. Just CDR3 DNA is preserved here, 42 bases in frame from base 1. Between the V and J ends, shortened by 5 bases and 4 bases respectively, the junction contains 14 bases. With regard to this clone: Its target antigen remains unknown. Base qualities are missing; no much larger clone stands one base away.

The clonotype was recovered from a man between 60 and 75 years old with acute or convalescent COVID-19. Specimen: peripheral blood. Recombination connected TRBV19 to TRBJ1-2, with TRBD1 perhaps the D gene, on 6 matching bases. The CDR3 region: CASSPATGVYGYTF. The bases are TGTGCCAGTAGTCCCGCGACAGGAGTCTATGGCTACACCTTC.